The T cell receptor (beta chain) described here comes from a study of blood T cell repertoires in COVID-19. This CDR3 has 14 amino acids. Trimming removed 5 bases from V and 6 bases from J, with 13 bases in between. Germline V gene sequence: CDR1 SNHLY, CDR2 FYNNEI. This clone appeared once. As handled by the study authors: Reference gene primers were amplified, and this amplification served to estimate nucleated cell counts. Clones were sequenced by immunoSEQ multiplex PCR, and TCRdb holds only the in-frame ones, with some missing. V, J and clone size are taken as reported in that table, and D and trimming were inferred from the DNA itself. This table has about 250,000 clones, roughly 81% appearing once.

The TCR was taken from a woman aged 50 to 65 who had been exposed to COVID-19. Sequenced: PBMCs or T cells enriched from blood (not recorded which). The gene calls are TRBV2 and TRBJ2-2; maybe TRBD1 (6 bases). Here the CDR3 reads CASSLLQGPGELFF. CDR3 DNA: TGTGCCAGCAGTCTCCTACAGGGTCCCGGGGAGCTGTTTTTT.